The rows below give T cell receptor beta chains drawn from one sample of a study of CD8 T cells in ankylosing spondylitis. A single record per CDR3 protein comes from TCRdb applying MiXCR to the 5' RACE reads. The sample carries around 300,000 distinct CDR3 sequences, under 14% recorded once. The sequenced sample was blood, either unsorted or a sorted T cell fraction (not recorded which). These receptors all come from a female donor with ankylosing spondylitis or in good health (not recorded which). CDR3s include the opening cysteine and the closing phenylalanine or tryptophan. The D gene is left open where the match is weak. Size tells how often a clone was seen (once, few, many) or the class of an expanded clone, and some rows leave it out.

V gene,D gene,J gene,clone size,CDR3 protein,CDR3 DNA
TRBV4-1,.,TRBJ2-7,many,CASSQGRRYEQYF,TGCGCCAGCAGCCAAGGTCGGCGGTACGAGCAGTACTTC
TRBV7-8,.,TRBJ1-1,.,CASSLVRDTEAFF,TGTGCCAGCAGCTTAGTTAGAGACACTGAAGCTTTCTTT
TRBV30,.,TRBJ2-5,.,CAWRALGGPETQYF,TGTGCCTGGAGGGCGCTCGGGGGCCCGGAGACCCAGTACTTC
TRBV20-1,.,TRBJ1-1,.,CSAPLIGLNTEAFF,TGCAGTGCCCCTTTAATTGGGTTGAACACTGAAGCTTTCTTT
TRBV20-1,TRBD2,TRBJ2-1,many,CSARGGNNEQFF,TGCAGTGCTCGCGGGGGGAACAATGAGCAGTTCTTC
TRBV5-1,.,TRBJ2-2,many,CASSLGLDTGELFF,TGCGCCAGCAGCTTGGGGTTGGATACCGGGGAGCTGTTTTTT
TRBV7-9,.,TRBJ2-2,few,CASSLAGADTGELFF,TGTGCCAGCAGCTTAGCGGGAGCCGACACCGGGGAGCTGTTTTTT
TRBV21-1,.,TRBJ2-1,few,CASPRDRVNEQFF,TGTGCCAGCCCCCGGGACAGGGTGAATGAGCAGTTCTTC
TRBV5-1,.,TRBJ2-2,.,CASRSGNTGELFF,TGCGCCAGCAGGTCCGGAAACACCGGGGAGCTGTTTTTT
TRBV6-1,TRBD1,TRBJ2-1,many,CASRWGQGNYNEQFF,TGTGCCAGCAGATGGGGACAGGGCAACTACAATGAGCAGTTCTTC
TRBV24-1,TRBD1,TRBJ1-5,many,CATSDSGTGKVGDQPQHF,TGTGCCACCAGTGATTCCGGGACAGGGAAGGTTGGTGATCAGCCCCAGCATTTT
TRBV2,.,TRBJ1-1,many,CARSPDGRTEAFF,TGTGCCAGGAGTCCGGACGGCCGCACTGAAGCTTTCTTT
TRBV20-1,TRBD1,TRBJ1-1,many,CSAQTGRGTEAFF,TGCAGTGCCCAGACAGGGAGGGGCACTGAAGCTTTCTTT
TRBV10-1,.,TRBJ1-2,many,CASSERKNYGYTF,TGCGCCAGCAGTGAACGGAAAAACTATGGCTACACCTTC
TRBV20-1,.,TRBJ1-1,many,CSARAPEWGRGTEAFF,TGCAGTGCTAGAGCCCCAGAATGGGGGCGCGGCACTGAAGCTTTCTTT
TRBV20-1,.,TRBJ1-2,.,CCASGTRNLAGYGYTF,TGCTGTGCTAGCGGGACAAGGAACCTTGCTGGCTATGGCTACACCTTC
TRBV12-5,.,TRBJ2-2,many,CASGLGNTGELFF,TGTGCTAGTGGTTTGGGGAACACCGGGGAGCTGTTTTTT
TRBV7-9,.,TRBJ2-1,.,CASSLEGLGNEQFF,TGTGCCAGCAGCTTAGAGGGTCTTGGAAATGAGCAGTTCTTC
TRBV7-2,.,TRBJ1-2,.,CASSLDGVNYGYTF,TGTGCCAGCAGCTTAGACGGGGTTAACTATGGCTACACCTTC
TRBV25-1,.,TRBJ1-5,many,CASSEFGGGNQPQHF,TGTGCCAGCAGTGAATTTGGGGGAGGCAATCAGCCCCAGCATTTT
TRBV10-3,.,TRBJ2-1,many,CAGGRGNEQFF,TGTGCAGGAGGTAGAGGGAATGAGCAGTTCTTC
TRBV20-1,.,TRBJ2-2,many,CSARQPLRRPNHQSGELFF,TGCAGTGCTAGACAACCCCTGAGAAGGCCGAACCACCAGTCCGGGGAGCTGTTTTTT
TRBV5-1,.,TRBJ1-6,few,CASRRPGFNSPLHF,TGCGCCAGCAGGCGCCCGGGGTTTAATTCACCCCTCCACTTT
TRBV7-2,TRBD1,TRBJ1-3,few,CASSTRQGRGNTIYF,TGTGCCAGCAGCACGAGACAGGGCCGGGGGAACACCATATATTTT
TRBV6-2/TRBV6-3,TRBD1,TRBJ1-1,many,CASTIQGAKNTEAFF,TGTGCCAGCACCATACAGGGGGCGAAGAACACTGAAGCTTTCTTT
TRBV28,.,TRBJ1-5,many,CATRGTDVAQPQHF,TGTGCCACCAGAGGGACGGATGTAGCCCAGCCCCAGCATTTT
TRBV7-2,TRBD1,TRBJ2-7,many,CASSPSSQGAYEQYF,TGTGCCAGCAGCCCTAGCTCACAGGGGGCCTACGAGCAGTACTTC
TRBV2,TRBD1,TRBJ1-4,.,CASRGTASNEKLFF,TGTGCCAGCAGGGGGACAGCCTCGAATGAAAAACTGTTTTTT
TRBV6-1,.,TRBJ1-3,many,CASSVAGQWGNTIYF,TGTGCCAGCAGTGTTGCCGGACAGTGGGGAAACACCATATATTTT
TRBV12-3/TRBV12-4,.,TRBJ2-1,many,CASSLSTERDEQFF,TGTGCCAGCAGTTTGTCGACAGAGAGGGATGAGCAGTTCTTC
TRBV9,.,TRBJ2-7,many,CASSAQGGEQYF,TGTGCCAGCAGCGCCCAAGGGGGTGAGCAGTACTTC
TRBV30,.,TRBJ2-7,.,CAGGPGSYEQYF,TGTGCCGGTGGTCCCGGCAGCTACGAGCAGTACTTC
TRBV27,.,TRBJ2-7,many,CASSSEPPYEQYF,TGTGCCAGCAGTTCAGAACCGCCCTACGAGCAGTACTTC
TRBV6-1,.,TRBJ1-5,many,CASSEGGENQPQHF,TGTGCCAGCAGTGAAGGGGGAGAGAATCAGCCCCAGCATTTT
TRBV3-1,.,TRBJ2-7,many,CASSQGWGYEQYF,TGTGCCAGCAGCCAAGGCTGGGGGTACGAGCAGTACTTC
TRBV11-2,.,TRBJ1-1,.,CASSPGFFPSEAFF,TGTGCCAGCAGCCCAGGATTCTTCCCGTCGGAGGCTTTCTTT
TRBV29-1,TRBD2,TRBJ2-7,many,CSVLSLAGISYEQYF,TGCAGCGTGCTATCACTAGCGGGAATATCCTACGAGCAGTACTTC
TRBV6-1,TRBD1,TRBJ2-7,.,CASWTGVRTYEQYF,TGTGCCAGCTGGACAGGGGTTCGAACCTACGAGCAGTACTTC
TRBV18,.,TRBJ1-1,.,CASSPGEINTEAFF,TGTGCCAGCTCACCAGGGGAAATTAACACTGAAGCTTTCTTT
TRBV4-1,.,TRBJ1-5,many,CASSQEGSNQPQHF,TGCGCCAGCAGCCAAGAGGGGAGCAATCAGCCCCAGCATTTT
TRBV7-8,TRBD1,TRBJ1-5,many,CASSPLLTGMNQPQHF,TGTGCCAGCAGCCCCCTCTTGACAGGGATGAATCAGCCCCAGCATTTT
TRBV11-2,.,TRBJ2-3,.,CASSLSIGARAGLDTQYF,TGTGCCAGCAGCTTATCAATTGGTGCCCGGGCCGGGCTAGATACGCAGTATTTT
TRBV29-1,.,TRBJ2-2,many,CSVIGESNTGELFF,TGCAGCGTCATAGGGGAATCGAACACCGGGGAGCTGTTTTTT
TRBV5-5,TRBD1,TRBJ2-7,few,CASSSRQGTGYEQYF,TGTGCCAGCAGCTCCCGACAGGGAACGGGCTACGAGCAGTACTTC
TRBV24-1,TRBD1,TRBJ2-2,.,CATSELGGTGGKNTGELFF,TGTGCCACCAGTGAGCTGGGGGGGACAGGGGGTAAGAACACCGGGGAGCTGTTTTTT
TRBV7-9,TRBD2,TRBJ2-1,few,CASRPPGREDPNEQFF,TGTGCCAGCCGGCCCCCGGGGCGGGAGGACCCTAATGAGCAGTTCTTC
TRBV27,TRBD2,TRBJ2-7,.,CASSYQSGLADEQYF,TGTGCCAGCAGTTACCAATCCGGACTAGCGGACGAGCAGTACTTC
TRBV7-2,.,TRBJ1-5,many,CASSPEDSYSNQPQHF,TGTGCCAGCAGCCCGGAGGACAGTTATAGCAATCAGCCCCAGCATTTT
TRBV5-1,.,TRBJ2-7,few,CASSLGQGLGYEQYF,TGCGCCAGCAGCTTGGGACAGGGACTGGGTTACGAGCAGTACTTC